These 6 T cell receptor beta chains were sequenced from one sample in a study of vaccination and CD4 T cells after COVID-19. The treatment here: roughly 11-day PBMC culture with coronavirus spike peptide pools or control peptides (ViraFEST assay). Their recognized antigens are unknown. The assay that was used to sequence DNA from cultured CD4+ T cells was the Oncomine TCR Beta short-read assay. A single record per CDR3 protein comes from TCRdb applying MiXCR to the PCR reads. In the table there are 17,000 or so distinct CDR3 sequences, under 25% of which are singletons. Sequencing was performed on cultured CD4+ T cells from blood. All receptors come from a human donor with COVID-19.

The gene calls are TRBV7-3 and TRBJ2-1; a weak D match, TRBD2 (5 bases). V shed 1 base and J shed 9 bases, with 10 bases lying between them. The CDR3 is 13 amino acids. Germline V gives CDR1 SGHTA, CDR2 FQGTGA. DNA of the CDR3: TGTGCCAGCAGCTTAAATGAGGGTGGTGAGCAGTTCTTC. It translates to CASSLNEGGEQFF.

This chain uses TRBV6-2 or TRBV6-3 with TRBJ1-1; D is unclear. This CDR3 is built from 13 residues. V lost 2 bases and J lost 1, with 5 bases in between. Germline V gene sequence: CDR1 MNHEY, CDR2 SVGEGT. Here the CDR3 DNA reads TGTGCCAGCAGTTACGGAGGGAACACTGAAGCTTTCTTT. It yields the protein CASSYGGNTEAFF.

This clonotype has only a few counts. The chain recombines TRBV6-4 with TRBJ2-2; D uncertain. V lost 8 bases, J lost 6 bases, and 13 bases lay in between. The CDR3 is 13 amino acids. Germline CDR1 MRHNA, CDR2 SNTAGT. CDR3 protein: CASQGTAAGELFF. As DNA, the CDR3 is TGTGCCAGCCAAGGAACAGCCGCCGGGGAGCTGTTTTTT.

Comments on this clonotype: The missing conserved phenylalanine or tryptophan at the end of this CDR3 makes a read error likely. The chain couples TRBV20-1 to TRBJ2-7, with a possible D match to TRBD2 (7 bases). CDR1 and CDR2 (germline): DFQATT, SNEGSKA (reference sequence). The CDR3 length is 14 residues. V gave up 6 bases and J gave up 7 bases, with 22 bases separating them. The CDR3 sequence is CSANPQGRVGEQYL. In DNA form, the CDR3 reads TGCAGTGCCAATCCTCAGGGGAGGGTGGGGGAGCAGTACTTA.

Remarks on this clonotype: The junction and the germline gene differ at one end; a read error may be behind it. The chain joins TRBV20-1 to TRBJ1-1; D unresolved. CDR1 DFQATT and CDR2 SNEGSKA come from the germline V gene (reference sequence). The CDR3 is made up of 15 amino acids. The CDR3 spells CSARDRRSSNTKAFF. For the CDR3, the DNA is TGCAGTGCTAGAGATCGGCGGAGCAGCAACACTAAAGCTTTCTTT.

This clonotype has just a few counts. V and J are TRBV19 and TRBJ2-3; D is possibly TRBD1 (5 bases). The CDR3 is 13 amino acids. Trimming took 4 bases from V and 2 from J, leaving 7 bases between them. Germline CDR1 LNHDA, CDR2 SQIVND (reference sequence). CDR3 bases: TGTGCCAGTAGTACAGGGTACACAGATACGCAGTATTTT. As protein: CASSTGYTDTQYF.